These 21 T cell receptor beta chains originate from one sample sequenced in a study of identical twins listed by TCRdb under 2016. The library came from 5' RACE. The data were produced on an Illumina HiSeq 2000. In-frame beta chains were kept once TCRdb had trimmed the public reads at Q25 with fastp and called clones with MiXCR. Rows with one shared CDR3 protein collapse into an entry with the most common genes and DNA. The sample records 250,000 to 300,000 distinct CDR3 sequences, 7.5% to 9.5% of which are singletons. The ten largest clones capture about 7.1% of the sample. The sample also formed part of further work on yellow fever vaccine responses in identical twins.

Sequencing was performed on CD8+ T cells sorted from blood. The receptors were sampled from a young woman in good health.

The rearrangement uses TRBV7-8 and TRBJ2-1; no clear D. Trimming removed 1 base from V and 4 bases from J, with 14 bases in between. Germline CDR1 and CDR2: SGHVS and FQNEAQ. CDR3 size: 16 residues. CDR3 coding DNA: TGTGCCAGCAGCTTAGGTCCCCGCAGGATTTACAATGAGCAGTTCTTC. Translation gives CASSLGPRRIYNEQFF.

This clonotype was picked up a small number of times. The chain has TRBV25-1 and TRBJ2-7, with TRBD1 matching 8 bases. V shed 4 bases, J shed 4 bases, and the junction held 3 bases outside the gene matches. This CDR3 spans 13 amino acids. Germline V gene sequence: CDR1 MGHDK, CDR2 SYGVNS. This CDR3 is CASSVRGLYEQYF. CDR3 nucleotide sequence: TGTGCCAGCAGTGTCAGGGGGCTTTACGAGCAGTACTTC.

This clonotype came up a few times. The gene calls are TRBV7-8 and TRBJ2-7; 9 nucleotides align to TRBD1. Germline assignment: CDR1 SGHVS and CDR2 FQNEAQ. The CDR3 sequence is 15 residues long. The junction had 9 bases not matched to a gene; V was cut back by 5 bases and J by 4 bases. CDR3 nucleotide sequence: TGTGCCAGCAGCGTTTCCGGGACAGGGTCTTACGAGCAGTACTTC. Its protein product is CASSVSGTGSYEQYF.

The CDR3 here is CSATRRDRGTLSSYEQYF. In DNA form, the CDR3 reads TGCAGTGCTACCCGCCGGGACAGGGGGACTTTGAGCTCCTACGAGCAGTACTTC. The J gene is TRBJ2-7, the V gene TRBV20-1, with TRBD1 matching over 11 bases. Unmatched junction bases numbered 14, after V lost 4 bases and J lost 0 bases. The CDR3 totals 18 residues. Germline values: CDR1 DFQATT, CDR2 SNEGSKA (reference sequence).

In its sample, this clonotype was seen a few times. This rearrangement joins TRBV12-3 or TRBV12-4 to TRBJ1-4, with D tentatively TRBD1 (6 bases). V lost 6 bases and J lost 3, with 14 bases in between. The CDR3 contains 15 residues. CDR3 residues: CASSLQGRSNEKLFF. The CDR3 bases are TGTGCCAGCAGCTTACAGGGCAGATCTAATGAAAAACTGTTTTTT.

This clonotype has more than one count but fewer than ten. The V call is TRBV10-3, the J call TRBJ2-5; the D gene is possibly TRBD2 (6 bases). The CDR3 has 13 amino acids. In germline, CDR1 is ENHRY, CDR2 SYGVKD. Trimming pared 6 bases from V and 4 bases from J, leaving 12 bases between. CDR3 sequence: CAISGGGGETQYF. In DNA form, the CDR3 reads TGTGCCATCAGCGGGGGAGGCGGAGAGACCCAGTACTTC.

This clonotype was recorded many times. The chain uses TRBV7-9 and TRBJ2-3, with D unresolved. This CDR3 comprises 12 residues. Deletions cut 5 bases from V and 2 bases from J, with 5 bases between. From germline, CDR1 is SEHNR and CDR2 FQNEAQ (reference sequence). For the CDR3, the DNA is TGTGCCAGCAGCGACCCCACAGATACGCAGTATTTT. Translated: CASSDPTDTQYF.

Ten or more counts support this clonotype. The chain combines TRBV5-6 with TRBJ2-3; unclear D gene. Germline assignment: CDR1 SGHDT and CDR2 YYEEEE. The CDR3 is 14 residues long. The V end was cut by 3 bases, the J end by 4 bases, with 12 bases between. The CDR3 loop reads CASSSSFPADTQYF. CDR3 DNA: TGTGCCAGCAGCTCGTCATTTCCCGCAGATACGCAGTATTTT. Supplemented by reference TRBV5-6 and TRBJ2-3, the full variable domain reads DAGVTQSPTHLIKTRGQQVTLRCSPKSGHDTVSWYQQALGQGPQFIFQYYEEEERQRGNFPDRFSGHQFPNYSSELNVNALLLGDSALYLCASSSSFPADTQYFGPGTRLTVL.

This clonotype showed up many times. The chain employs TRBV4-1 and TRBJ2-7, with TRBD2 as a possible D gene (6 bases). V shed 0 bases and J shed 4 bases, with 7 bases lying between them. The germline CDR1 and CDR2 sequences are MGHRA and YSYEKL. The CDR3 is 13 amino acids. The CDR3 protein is CASSQDREYEQYF. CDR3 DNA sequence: TGCGCCAGCAGCCAAGATCGGGAGTACGAGCAGTACTTC.

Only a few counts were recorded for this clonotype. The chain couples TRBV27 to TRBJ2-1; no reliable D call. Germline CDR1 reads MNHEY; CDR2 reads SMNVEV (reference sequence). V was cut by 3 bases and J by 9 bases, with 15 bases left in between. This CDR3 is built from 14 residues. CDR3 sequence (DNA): TGTGCCAGCAGTTTTGGTAACGGTGCCGGTGAGCAGTTCTTC. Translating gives CASSFGNGAGEQFF.

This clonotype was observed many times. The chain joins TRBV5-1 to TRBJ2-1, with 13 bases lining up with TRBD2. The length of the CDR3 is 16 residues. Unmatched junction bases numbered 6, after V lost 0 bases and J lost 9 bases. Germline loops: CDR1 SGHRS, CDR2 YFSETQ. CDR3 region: CASSLAGTSGEGEQFF. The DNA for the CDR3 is TGCGCCAGCAGCTTGGCCGGGACTAGCGGGGAAGGTGAGCAGTTCTTC.

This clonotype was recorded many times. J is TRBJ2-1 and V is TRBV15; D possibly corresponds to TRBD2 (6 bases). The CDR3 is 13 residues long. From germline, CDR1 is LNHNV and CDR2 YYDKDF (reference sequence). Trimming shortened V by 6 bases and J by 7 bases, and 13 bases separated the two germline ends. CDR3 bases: TGTGCCACCAGTGAGAGGGGAGGAAATGAGCAGTTCTTC. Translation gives CATSERGGNEQFF.

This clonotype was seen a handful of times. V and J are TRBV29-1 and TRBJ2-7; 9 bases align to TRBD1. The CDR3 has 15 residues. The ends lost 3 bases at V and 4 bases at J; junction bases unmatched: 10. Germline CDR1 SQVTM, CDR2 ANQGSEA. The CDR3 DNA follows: TGCAGCGTTGATGGGACCGGGACAGGGTTTTACGAGCAGTACTTC. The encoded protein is CSVDGTGTGFYEQYF.

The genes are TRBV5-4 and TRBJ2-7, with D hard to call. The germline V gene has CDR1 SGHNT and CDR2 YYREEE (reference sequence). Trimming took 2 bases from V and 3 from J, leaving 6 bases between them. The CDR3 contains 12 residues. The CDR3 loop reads CASSFWGYEQYF. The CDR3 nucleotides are TGTGCCAGCAGCTTTTGGGGCTACGAGCAGTACTTC.

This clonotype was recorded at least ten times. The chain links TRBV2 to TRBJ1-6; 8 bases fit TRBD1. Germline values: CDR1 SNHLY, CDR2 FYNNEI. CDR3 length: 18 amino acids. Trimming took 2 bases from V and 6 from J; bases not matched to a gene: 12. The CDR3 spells CASSEPPGGLGTNSPLHF. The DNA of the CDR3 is TGTGCCAGCAGTGAACCTCCAGGGGGCTTGGGTACTAATTCACCCCTCCACTTT.

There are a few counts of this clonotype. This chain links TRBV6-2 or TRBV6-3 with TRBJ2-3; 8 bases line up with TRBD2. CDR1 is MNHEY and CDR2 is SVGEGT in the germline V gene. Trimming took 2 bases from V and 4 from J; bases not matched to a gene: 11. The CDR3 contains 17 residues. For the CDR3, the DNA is TGTGCCAGCAGTTACCTAAGGACTAGCCCGGAGCCAGATACGCAGTATTTT. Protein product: CASSYLRTSPEPDTQYF.

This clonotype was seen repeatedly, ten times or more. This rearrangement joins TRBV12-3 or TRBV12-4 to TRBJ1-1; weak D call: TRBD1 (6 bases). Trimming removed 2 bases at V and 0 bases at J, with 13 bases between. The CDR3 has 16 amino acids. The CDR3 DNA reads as TGTGCCAGCAGTTTACCCCTTACAGGGCTGAACACTGAAGCTTTCTTT. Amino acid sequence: CASSLPLTGLNTEAFF.

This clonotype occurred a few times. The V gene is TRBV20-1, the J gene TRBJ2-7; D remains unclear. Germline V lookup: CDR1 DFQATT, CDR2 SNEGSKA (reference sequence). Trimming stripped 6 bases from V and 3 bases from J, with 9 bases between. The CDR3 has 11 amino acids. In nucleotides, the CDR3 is TGCAGTGCGAGACTGAACTACGAGCAGTACTTC. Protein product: CSARLNYEQYF.

The CDR3 region has the DNA TGCAGTGCTAGAGAAAGGACTAGCGGGGGCACCTACGAGCAGTACTTC. Translating it yields CSARERTSGGTYEQYF. This sequence joins TRBV20-1 and TRBJ2-7, with 13 bases that match TRBD2. Germline V CDR1 and CDR2: DFQATT, SNEGSKA (reference sequence). CDR3 size: 16 residues. After removal of 0 bases from V and 2 bases from J, the junction contained 4 bases not matched to a gene.

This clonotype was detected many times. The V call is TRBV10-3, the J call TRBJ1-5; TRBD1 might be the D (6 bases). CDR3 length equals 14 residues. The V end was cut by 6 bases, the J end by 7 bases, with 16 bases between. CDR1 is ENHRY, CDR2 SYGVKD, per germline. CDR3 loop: CAISPSGAEQPQHF. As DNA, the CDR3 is TGTGCCATCAGCCCTTCGGGGGCGGAGCAGCCCCAGCATTTT.

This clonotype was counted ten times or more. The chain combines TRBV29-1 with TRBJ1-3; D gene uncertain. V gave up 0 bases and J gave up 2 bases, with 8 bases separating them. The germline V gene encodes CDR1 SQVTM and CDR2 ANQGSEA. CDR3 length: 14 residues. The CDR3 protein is CSVEDYGAGNTIYF. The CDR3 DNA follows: TGCAGCGTTGAAGATTACGGGGCTGGAAACACCATATATTTT.